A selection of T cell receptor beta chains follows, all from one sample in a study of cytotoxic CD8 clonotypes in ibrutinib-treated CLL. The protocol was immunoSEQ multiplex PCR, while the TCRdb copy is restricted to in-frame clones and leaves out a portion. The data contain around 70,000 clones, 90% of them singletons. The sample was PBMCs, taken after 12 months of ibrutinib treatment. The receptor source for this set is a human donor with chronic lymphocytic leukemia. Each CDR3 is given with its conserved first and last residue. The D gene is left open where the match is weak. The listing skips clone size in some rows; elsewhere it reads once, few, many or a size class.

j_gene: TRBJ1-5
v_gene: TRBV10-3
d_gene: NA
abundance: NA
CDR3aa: CAISEGQIQTIANQPQHF
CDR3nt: TGTGCCATCAGTGAGGGACAGATACAGACTATAGCAAATCAGCCCCAGCATTTT

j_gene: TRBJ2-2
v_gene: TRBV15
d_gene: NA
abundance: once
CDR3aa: CATSRAGTGELFF
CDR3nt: TGTGCCACCAGCAGAGCCGGCACCGGGGAGCTGTTTTTT

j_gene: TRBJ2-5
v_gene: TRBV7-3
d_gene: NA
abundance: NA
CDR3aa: CASSFFRGGKETQYF
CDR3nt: TGTGCCAGCAGCTTTTTTAGGGGGGGCAAAGAGACCCAGTACTTC

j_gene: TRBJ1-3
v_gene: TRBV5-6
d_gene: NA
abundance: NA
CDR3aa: CASSFLLKGNTIYF
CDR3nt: TGTGCCAGCAGCTTCCTTTTAAAGGGGAACACCATATATTTT

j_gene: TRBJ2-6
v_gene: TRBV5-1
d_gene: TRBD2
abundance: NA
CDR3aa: CASSEPGLAGLSGANVLTF
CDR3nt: TGCGCCAGCAGCGAACCGGGACTAGCGGGACTCTCTGGGGCCAACGTCCTGACTTTC

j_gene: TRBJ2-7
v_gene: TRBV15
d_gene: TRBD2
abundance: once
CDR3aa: CATSSTGRAYEQYF
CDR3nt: TGTGCCACCAGCAGTACCGGGAGGGCCTACGAGCAGTACTTC

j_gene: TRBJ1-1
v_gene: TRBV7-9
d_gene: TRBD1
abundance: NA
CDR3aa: CASSLAPGTGVTEAFF
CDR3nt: TGTGCCAGCAGCTTAGCCCCCGGGACAGGGGTCACTGAAGCTTTCTTT

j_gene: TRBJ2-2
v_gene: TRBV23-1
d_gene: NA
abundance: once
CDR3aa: CASRPYARHPKGTGELFF
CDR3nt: TGCGCCAGCAGACCATACGCGAGACACCCGAAGGGCACCGGGGAGCTGTTTTTT

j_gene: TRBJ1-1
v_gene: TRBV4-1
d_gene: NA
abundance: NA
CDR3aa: CASSQGPNTEAFF
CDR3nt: TGCGCCAGCAGCCAAGGGCCTAACACTGAAGCTTTCTTT

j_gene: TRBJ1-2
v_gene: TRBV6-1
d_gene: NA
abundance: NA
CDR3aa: CASSERAPDYGYTF
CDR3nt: TGTGCCAGCAGTGAAAGGGCCCCGGACTATGGCTACACCTTC

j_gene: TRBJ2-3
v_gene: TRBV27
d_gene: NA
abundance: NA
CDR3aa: CASSLADTQYF
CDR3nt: TGTGCCAGCAGTTTAGCAGATACGCAGTATTTT

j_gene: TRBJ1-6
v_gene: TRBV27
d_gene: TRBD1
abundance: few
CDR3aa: CASRTAGTGGRSSYNSPLHF
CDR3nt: TGTGCCAGCAGGACCGCCGGGACAGGGGGCCGGAGCTCCTATAATTCACCCCTCCACTTT

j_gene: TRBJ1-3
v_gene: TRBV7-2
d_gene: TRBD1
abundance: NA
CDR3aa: CASSPATGRGNTIYF
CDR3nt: TGTGCCAGCAGCCCAGCGACAGGGCGCGGAAACACCATATATTTT